A single T cell receptor beta chain is shown here with its context. The CDR3 extends over 15 amino acids. CDR1 and CDR2 from the germline V gene are LNHNV and YYDKDF (reference sequence). With 0 bases removed from V and 4 bases from J, the gap between germline ends came to 7 bases. Method: immunoSEQ multiplex PCR; TCRdb's copy keeps in-frame clones and lacks some. Among 30,000 to 45,000 clones listed, about 80% were seen once. The data stem from a study of OX40 agonist ivuxolimab in advanced cancers. The sequence was obtained from an adult with an advanced solid tumor such as melanoma, head and neck, liver or kidney cancer. The chain links TRBV15 to TRBJ1-6; D not certain. Specimen: CD4+ or CD8+ T cells sorted from blood, collected in a trial of the OX40 agonist ivuxolimab. As DNA, the CDR3 is TGTGCCACCAGCAGAGATTTACAGTATAATTCACCCCTCCACTTT. Translated: CATSRDLQYNSPLHF.